A selection of T cell receptor beta chains follows, all from one sample in a study of cytomegalovirus exposure and HLA in healthy donors. The repertoire was sequenced with immunoSEQ multiplex PCR; TCRdb's copy has only in-frame clones and lacks some. The sample holds 100,000 to 150,000 clones, 65% to 90% seen once. Sequenced sample: PBMCs. These TCRs come from a man between 18 and 35 years old in good health and CMV-seronegative. Each CDR3 is given with its conserved first and last residue. A D gene is named only where the DNA matches it firmly. Size tells how often a clone was seen (once, few, many) or the class of an expanded clone, and some rows leave it out.

J gene | clone size | D gene | V gene | CDR3 protein | CDR3 DNA
TRBJ1-2 | NA | NA | TRBV20-1 | CSALGTHGYTF | TGCAGTGCTCTCGGGACACATGGCTACACCTTC
TRBJ1-5 | NA | NA | TRBV7-6 | CASSPKPPTDRSNQPQHF | TGTGCCAGCAGCCCCAAGCCCCCCACCGACAGAAGCAATCAGCCCCAGCATTTT
TRBJ1-2 | NA | TRBD1 | TRBV16 | CASSQLGWGQEGTSDGYTF | TGTGCCAGCAGCCAATTGGGTTGGGGACAGGAGGGGACTTCAGATGGCTACACCTTC
TRBJ2-1 | NA | TRBD2 | TRBV14 | CASSQFSGGNNEQFF | TGTGCCAGCAGCCAATTCTCCGGGGGGAACAATGAGCAGTTCTTC
TRBJ1-3 | NA | NA | TRBV19 | CASSMGDSSGNTIYF | TGTGCCAGTAGTATGGGAGATAGCTCTGGAAACACCATATATTTT
TRBJ1-1 | NA | TRBD1 | TRBV9 | CASSVGGTGISREAFF | TGTGCCAGCAGCGTAGGGGGGACAGGGATTTCTAGGGAAGCTTTCTTT
TRBJ2-6 | NA | TRBD1 | TRBV11-2 | CASSSYRGRGANVLTF | TGTGCCAGCAGCTCCTACAGGGGGCGTGGGGCCAACGTCCTGACTTTC
TRBJ1-2 | once | NA | TRBV2 | CASSEALSGDGYTF | TGTGCCAGCAGTGAAGCGTTATCAGGGGACGGCTACACCTTC
TRBJ1-2 | NA | NA | TRBV7-9 | CASSLSALGDTF | TGTGCCAGCAGCTTAAGCGCCTTAGGGGACACCTTC
TRBJ2-7 | NA | NA | TRBV28 | CASSSGTLSYEQYF | TGTGCCAGCAGTTCCGGGACACTCTCCTACGAGCAGTACTTC
TRBJ2-1 | NA | TRBD2 | TRBV7-2 | CASSLIPRPLAGGNEQFF | TGTGCCAGCAGCTTGATACCCCGACCACTAGCGGGGGGAAATGAGCAGTTCTTC
TRBJ1-5 | NA | NA | TRBV6-5 | CASSQTVYSNQPQHF | TGTGCCAGCAGTCAGACAGTGTATAGCAATCAGCCCCAGCATTTT
TRBJ1-1 | NA | NA | TRBV7-3 | CASSPSLENTEAFF | TGTGCCAGCAGCCCCAGTCTAGAGAACACTGAAGCTTTCTTT
TRBJ1-5 | NA | TRBD1 | TRBV7-9 | CASSLGTGEGGQPQHF | TGTGCCAGCAGCCTCGGGACAGGGGAGGGTGGGCAGCCCCAGCATTTT
TRBJ2-6 | NA | NA | TRBV9 | CASSVDRGSGANVLTF | TGTGCCAGCAGCGTAGATAGGGGGAGTGGGGCCAACGTCCTGACTTTC
TRBJ1-4 | NA | TRBD1 | TRBV7-7 | CASSQGQTTNEKLFF | TGTGCTAGCAGCCAGGGACAGACAACTAATGAAAAACTGTTTTTT
TRBJ2-4 | few | TRBD1 | TRBV7-2 | CASSRPGQGDDIQYF | TGTGCCAGCAGCCGTCCGGGACAGGGCGATGACATTCAGTACTTC
TRBJ2-3 | NA | TRBD1 | TRBV29-1 | CSAGQGALGTDTQYF | TGCAGCGCGGGACAGGGGGCGCTAGGCACAGATACGCAGTATTTT
TRBJ1-1 | NA | NA | TRBV19 | CASSISFGRTEAFF | TGTGCCAGTAGTATTTCTTTCGGTCGGACTGAAGCTTTCTTT
TRBJ2-7 | NA | NA | TRBV27 | CASTAPSPNYEQYF | TGTGCCAGCACCGCGCCTAGCCCCAACTACGAGCAGTACTTC
TRBJ1-4 | NA | NA | TRBV7-2 | CASSPPGNIGNEKLFF | TGTGCCAGCAGCCCGCCGGGGAACATCGGTAATGAAAAACTGTTTTTT
TRBJ1-2 | NA | TRBD1 | TRBV5-4 | CASSPIKGTGGYGYTF | TGTGCCAGCAGCCCGATTAAAGGGACAGGGGGCTATGGCTACACCTTC
TRBJ1-1 | NA | NA | TRBV15 | CATSRDYGGNTEAFF | TGTGCCACCAGCAGAGATTATGGGGGCAACACTGAAGCTTTCTTT
TRBJ1-2 | NA | NA | TRBV23-1 | CASSPRGGFNYGYTF | TGCGCCAGCAGCCCTCGGGGGGGATTTAACTATGGCTACACCTTC
TRBJ2-7 | NA | TRBD1 | TRBV5-5 | CASSLAGTVTTEEQYF | TGTGCCAGCAGCTTGGCCGGGACAGTGACAACAGAGGAGCAGTACTTC
TRBJ1-6 | NA | TRBD1 | TRBV28 | CASRSGTGNSPLHF | TGTGCCAGCAGGTCCGGGACAGGGAATTCACCCCTCCACTTT
TRBJ1-5 | once | NA | TRBV7-2 | CASRLTYNSNQPQHF | TGTGCCAGCAGATTAACCTATAACAGCAATCAGCCCCAGCATTTT
TRBJ1-1 | NA | TRBD1 | TRBV5-6 | CASSWRTGTVNTEAFF | TGTGCCAGCAGCTGGCGTACCGGGACAGTGAACACTGAAGCTTTCTTT
TRBJ2-7 | NA | TRBD2 | TRBV11-2 | CASSPPPGRGGQDEQYF | TGTGCCAGCAGCCCCCCTCCGGGGCGGGGGGGTCAGGACGAGCAGTACTTC
TRBJ2-7 | NA | TRBD1 | TRBV30 | CAWGTGDYEQYF | TGTGCCTGGGGGACAGGAGACTACGAGCAGTACTTC
TRBJ1-2 | NA | NA | TRBV7-2 | CASSLTDTNYGYTF | TGTGCCAGCAGCTTAACCGACACGAACTATGGCTACACCTTC